This TCR beta chain comes out of a study of CXCR3-negative and CXCR3-positive naive CD8 T cells. Looking at the study overall: Sequencing yielded 120 million to 150 million TRB reads, roughly 1.5 +/- 0.3 million per library. Study findings and constraints: TRB CDR3 hydrophobicity was greater in CXCR3-positive naive cells than in CXCR3-negative naive cells. Naive subsets did not differ in surface CD5, and TRB CDR3 properties served to infer TCR strength.

On this clonotype itself: Its antigen is not known.

The libraries of TRB cDNA were prepared using 5' RACE with UMI labels. TCRdb reprocessed the 5' RACE reads and reports one entry per CDR3 protein, with no DNA. Recorded here are roughly 120,000 distinct CDR3 sequences; the top ten clones represent 0.59%. Material: naive CXCR3+ CD8+ T cells from blood. The subset denotes: CD45RO-CCR7+CD27+CD95- naive CD8+ T cells expressing CXCR3 (TNR3+). This sequence was found in a human donor in good health. Some clones in this sample may be carry-over from other donors' samples.

This chain's CDR3 is CAISESWDRTYYGYTF. The chain employs TRBV10-3 and TRBJ1-2; TCRdb lists TRBD1, though no DNA is available to test this call. Germline CDR1 reads ENHRY; CDR2 reads SYGVKD. CDR3 size: 16 residues.